The clone carrying this TCR beta chain was detected a few times. Generated by immunoSEQ multiplex PCR, the TCRdb table keeps only in-frame clones and is missing some. This sample has roughly 4,000 clones, with approximately 25% found just once. The CDR3 has 15 residues. Germline V CDR1 and CDR2: SGHNT, YENEEA. The V gene lost 3 bases and the J gene lost 4 bases, with 12 bases spanning the gap. The sample comes from a study of T cells in localized non-small cell lung cancer. The clonotype was recovered from a man aged 40 to 75 with stage II lung adenocarcinoma. This chain connects TRBV11-3 to TRBJ2-2; tentative D call: TRBD1 (5 bases). Sequencing was performed on lung tumor tissue, taken before any cancer treatment. In DNA, the CDR3 is TGTGCCAGCAGCTTTAGGGGCCGGGTCACCGGGGAGCTGTTTTTT. Translation gives CASSFRGRVTGELFF.